Many counts were recorded for the clone carrying this T cell receptor (beta chain). The target antigen is unknown. The data were taken from a study of neurological immune-mediated disorders. The study, taken as a whole, reports: The multiple sclerosis repertoire cluster had no clinical or MRI correlate.

A single record per CDR3 protein comes from TCRdb applying MiXCR to the 5' RACE reads. The sample contains about 35,000 distinct CDR3 sequences, 3% to 4% of which appear only once. Trimming cost V 1 base and J 7 bases, with 7 bases left between them. Germline V gene lookup returns CDR1 MDHEN and CDR2 SYDVKM. This CDR3 spans 12 amino acids. This TCR was recovered from a man under 40 with multiple sclerosis. This chain links TRBV28 with TRBJ1-2, with a weak D call TRBD1 (5 bases). Source material: PBMCs. The CDR3: CASSLSGSGYTF. CDR3 nucleotide sequence: TGTGCCAGCAGTTTATCAGGGAGTGGCTACACCTTC.